The 7 T cell receptor beta chains reported below all come from one sample, sequenced in a study of PD-L1 blockade in urothelial cancer. Sequencing used immunoSEQ multiplex PCR; TCRdb keeps in-frame clones, though not all of them. The table lists some 22,000 clones, roughly 90% of them singletons. Sequencing used PBMCs, obtained around atezolizumab (anti-PD-L1) treatment. The receptors were gathered from a woman in her fifties or sixties with urothelial cancer.

The rearrangement links TRBV6-5 to TRBJ2-7; maybe TRBD1 (5 bases). V shed 6 bases and J shed 3 bases, with 18 bases lying between them. Germline-derived CDR1 and CDR2 are MNHEY and SVGAGI. This CDR3 has 15 amino acids. The CDR3 reads CASSLGHSPLYEQYF. CDR3 bases: TGTGCCAGCAGCCTTGGACATAGTCCACTCTACGAGCAGTACTTC.

The rearrangement links TRBV7-3 to TRBJ2-5; 9 bases match TRBD1. J lost 1 base, V lost 5 bases, and 5 bases had no gene match. There are 15 residues in the CDR3. Germline CDR1 is SGHTA and CDR2 is FQGTGA. The DNA of the CDR3 is TGTGCCAGCAGCCCTAACAGGGGGCTCCAAGAGACCCAGTACTTC. Translated, it gives CASSPNRGLQETQYF.

The chain joins TRBV7-8 to TRBJ1-5; 7 positions agree with TRBD1. The V gene end was trimmed by 5 bases and the J gene end by 0 bases; junction bases not matched to a gene: 16. In germline, CDR1 is SGHVS, CDR2 FQNEAQ. The CDR3 has 19 residues. For the CDR3, the DNA is TGTGCCAGCAGCGCGGCGGGACAGCAAATGGGATATAGCAATCAGCCCCAGCATTTT. This gives the protein CASSAAGQQMGYSNQPQHF.

This clone has just a few counts. The chain carries TRBV4-1 and TRBJ1-2; D is unresolved. The CDR3 is 12 residues long. Germline CDR1 is MGHRA and CDR2 is YSYEKL. Trimming removed 3 bases at V and 6 bases at J, with 8 bases between. CDR3 protein: CASSQQMDGYTF. The CDR3 DNA is TGCGCCAGCAGCCAGCAGATGGATGGCTACACCTTC.

The chain has TRBV6-4 and TRBJ2-3, with unresolved D. Germline CDR1 MRHNA, CDR2 SNTAGT. V was pared by 2 bases and J by 6 bases, with 9 bases between. This CDR3 region has 13 residues. The CDR3 is CASSDSRTDTQYF. The CDR3 nucleotides read TGTGCCAGCAGTGACAGTAGAACCGATACGCAGTATTTT.

V usage is TRBV2 and J usage is TRBJ2-3; TRBD2 aligns across 12 bases. From germline, CDR1 is SNHLY and CDR2 FYNNEI. The CDR3 covers 15 residues. V gave up 4 bases and J gave up 6 bases; unmatched junction bases: 5. In nucleotides, the CDR3 is TGTGCCAGCAGTGTGGGGACTAGCGGGTCCGATACGCAGTATTTT. This gives the protein CASSVGTSGSDTQYF.

This rearrangement joins TRBV11-2 to TRBJ2-4; D is unresolved. The CDR3 has 14 residues. Trimming shortened V by 5 bases and J by 0 bases, and 8 bases separated the two germline ends. Germline lookup yields CDR1 SGHAT and CDR2 FQNNGV. CDR3 sequence reads: CASSSRLAKNIQYF. The CDR3 bases are TGTGCCAGCAGCAGCCGGTTAGCCAAAAACATTCAGTACTTC.